What follows are 9 T cell receptor beta chains derived from one specimen sequenced in a study of blood T cell repertoires in COVID-19. Sequencing used immunoSEQ multiplex PCR; TCRdb keeps in-frame clones, though not all of them. The table records 110,000 to 150,000 clones, around 84% of them present only once. The sample comprised peripheral blood. These receptor sequences come from a woman aged 50 to 60 with acute or convalescent COVID-19.

This chain joins TRBV5-1 and TRBJ1-3, with a possible D match to TRBD1 (6 bases). V was trimmed by 1 base and J by 0 bases, leaving 14 bases between them. The CDR3 consists of 17 residues. Per germline, CDR1 SGHRS and CDR2 YFSETQ. The CDR3 region is CASSLITGTHSGNTIYF. The CDR3 nucleotides read TGCGCCAGCAGCTTGATTACGGGGACACACTCTGGAAACACCATATATTTT.

V usage is TRBV19 and J usage is TRBJ2-5; no clear D gene. The ends were cut back, 0 bases at V and 3 bases at J, with 11 bases in the middle. The CDR3 spans 15 residues. Per the germline V gene, CDR1 is LNHDA and CDR2 is SQIVND (reference sequence). CDR3 loop: CASSIDPSSEETQYF. The CDR3, as DNA: TGTGCCAGTAGTATAGATCCGAGCTCGGAAGAGACCCAGTACTTC.

The genes are TRBV28 and TRBJ1-1; 7 bases are shared with TRBD1. There are 15 residues in the CDR3. J lost 2 bases, V lost 5 bases, and 8 bases had no gene match. Germline V gene lookup returns CDR1 MDHEN and CDR2 SYDVKM. The CDR3 sequence is CASSPGTAKNTEAFF. Written as DNA, the CDR3 is TGTGCCAGCAGTCCCGGGACAGCAAAAAACACTGAAGCTTTCTTT.

The CDR3 spells CASSPSRAGGIDTQYF. The CDR3 DNA is TGTGCCAGCAGCCCCTCCCGGGCGGGGGGAATTGATACGCAGTATTTT. The rearrangement joins TRBV5-5 to TRBJ2-3; the match to TRBD2 covers 8 bases. The CDR3 is made up of 16 amino acids. From germline, CDR1 is SGHKS and CDR2 YYEKEE (reference sequence). V lost 4 bases, J lost 6 bases, and 13 bases stayed unmatched.

The V call is TRBV4-2, the J call TRBJ2-5; 11 bases are a match to TRBD2. This CDR3 is built from 16 residues. Germline V gene sequence: CDR1 LGHNA, CDR2 YNFKEQ. V trimming: 0 bases; J trimming: 2 bases; junction bases outside the gene matches: 2. CDR3 protein: CASSQDLAGGQETQYF. CDR3 nucleotide sequence: TGTGCCAGCAGCCAAGATCTAGCGGGGGGACAAGAGACCCAGTACTTC.

The rearrangement joins TRBV5-5 to TRBJ1-5; D gene unclear. Trimming left V 0 bases short and J 7 bases short, with 14 bases between. CDR1 and CDR2 (germline): SGHKS, YYEKEE (reference sequence). There are 15 residues in the CDR3. CDR3 residues: CASSLAPVGEQPQHF. The CDR3 DNA reads as TGTGCCAGCAGCTTGGCCCCAGTCGGAGAACAGCCCCAGCATTTT.

V gene TRBV9 combines with J gene TRBJ2-1; no definite D call. Germline V gene lookup returns CDR1 SGDLS and CDR2 YYNGEE. Trimming took off 0 bases at V and 4 bases at J, with 8 bases between the two ends. The CDR3 is 14 amino acids. The CDR3 sequence: CASSVDTDYNEQFF. In nucleotides, the CDR3 is TGTGCCAGCAGCGTAGACACAGATTACAATGAGCAGTTCTTC.

The chain uses TRBV10-3 and TRBJ1-4, with D maybe TRBD1 (5 bases). The CDR3 contains 14 residues. Deletions cut 2 bases from V and 5 bases from J, with 9 bases between. CDR1 and CDR2 from the germline V gene are ENHRY and SYGVKD. The CDR3, as DNA: TGTGCCATCAGTGAGGGGGGGTTGAATGAAAAACTGTTTTTT. This encodes CAISEGGLNEKLFF.

This chain joins TRBV19 and TRBJ1-5; D gene ambiguous. V lost 5 bases to trimming and J lost 1 base, with 9 bases between them. The length of the CDR3 is 14 residues. Looked up from germline, CDR1 is LNHDA and CDR2 is SQIVND (reference sequence). CDR3 protein: CASSPVESNQPQHF. The CDR3 nucleotides are TGTGCCAGTAGTCCGGTTGAGAGCAATCAGCCCCAGCATTTT.